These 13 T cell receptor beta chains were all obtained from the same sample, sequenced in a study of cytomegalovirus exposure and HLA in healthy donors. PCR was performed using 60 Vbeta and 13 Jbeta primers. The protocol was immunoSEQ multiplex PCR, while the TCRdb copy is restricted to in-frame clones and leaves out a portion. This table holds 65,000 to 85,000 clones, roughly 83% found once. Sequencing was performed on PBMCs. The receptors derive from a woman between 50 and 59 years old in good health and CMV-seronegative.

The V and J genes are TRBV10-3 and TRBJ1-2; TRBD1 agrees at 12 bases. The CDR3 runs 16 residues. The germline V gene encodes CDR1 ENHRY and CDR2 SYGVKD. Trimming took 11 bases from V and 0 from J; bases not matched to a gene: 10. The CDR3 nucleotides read TGTGCCTCCACCCCCGGGACAGGGGGCTCTAACTATGGCTACACCTTC. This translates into CASTPGTGGSNYGYTF.

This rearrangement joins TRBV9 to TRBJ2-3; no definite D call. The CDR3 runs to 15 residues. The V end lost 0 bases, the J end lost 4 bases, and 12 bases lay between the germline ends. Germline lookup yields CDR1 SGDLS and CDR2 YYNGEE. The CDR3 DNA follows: TGTGCCAGCAGCGTAGCTGTGGTAGCATCAGATACGCAGTATTTT. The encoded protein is CASSVAVVASDTQYF.

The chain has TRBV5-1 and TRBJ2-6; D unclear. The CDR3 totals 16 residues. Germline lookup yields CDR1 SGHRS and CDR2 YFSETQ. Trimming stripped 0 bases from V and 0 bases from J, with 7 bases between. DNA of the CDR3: TGCGCCAGCAGCTTGGACGGTAACTCTGGGGCCAACGTCCTGACTTTC. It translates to CASSLDGNSGANVLTF. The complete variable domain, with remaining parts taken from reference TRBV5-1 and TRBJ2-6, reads KAGVTQTPRYLIKTRGQQVTLSCSPISGHRSVSWYQQTPGQGLQFLFEYFSETQRNKGNFPGRFSGRQFSNSRSEMNVSTLELGDSALYLCASSLDGNSGANVLTFGAGSRLTVL.

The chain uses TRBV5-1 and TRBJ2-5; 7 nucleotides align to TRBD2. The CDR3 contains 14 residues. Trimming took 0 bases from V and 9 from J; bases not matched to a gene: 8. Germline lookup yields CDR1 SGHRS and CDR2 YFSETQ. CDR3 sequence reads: CASSLETRAGAQYF. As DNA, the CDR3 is TGCGCCAGCAGCTTGGAGACCAGGGCGGGGGCCCAGTACTTC.

CDR3 sequence: CASSTGGSGGQPQHF. The DNA for the CDR3 is TGTGCCAGCAGTACAGGGGGCTCAGGGGGTCAGCCCCAGCATTTT. This chain links TRBV28 with TRBJ1-5; TRBD1 matches 9 bases. After removal of 5 bases from V and 6 bases from J, the junction contained 8 bases not matched to a gene. Per germline, CDR1 MDHEN and CDR2 SYDVKM. CDR3 length: 15 residues.

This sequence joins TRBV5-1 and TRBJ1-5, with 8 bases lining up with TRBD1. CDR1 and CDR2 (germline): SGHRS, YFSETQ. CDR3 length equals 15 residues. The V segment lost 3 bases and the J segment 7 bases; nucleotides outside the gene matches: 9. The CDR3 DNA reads TGCGCCAGCAGCTCTGGACAGGGTGAAGGACAGCCCCAGCATTTT. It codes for CASSSGQGEGQPQHF.

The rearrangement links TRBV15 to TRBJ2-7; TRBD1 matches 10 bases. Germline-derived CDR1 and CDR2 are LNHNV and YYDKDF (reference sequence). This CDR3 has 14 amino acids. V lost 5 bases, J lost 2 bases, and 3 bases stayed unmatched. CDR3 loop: CATSQGTGAYEQYF. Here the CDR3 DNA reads TGTGCCACCAGCCAAGGGACAGGGGCCTACGAGCAGTACTTC.

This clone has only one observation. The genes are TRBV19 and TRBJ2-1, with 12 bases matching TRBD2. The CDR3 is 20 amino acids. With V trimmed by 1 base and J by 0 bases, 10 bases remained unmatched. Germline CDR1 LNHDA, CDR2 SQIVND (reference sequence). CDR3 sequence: CASSIARGLAGLHSYNEQFF. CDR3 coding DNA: TGTGCCAGTAGTATAGCCCGTGGACTAGCGGGGTTACACTCCTACAATGAGCAGTTCTTC.

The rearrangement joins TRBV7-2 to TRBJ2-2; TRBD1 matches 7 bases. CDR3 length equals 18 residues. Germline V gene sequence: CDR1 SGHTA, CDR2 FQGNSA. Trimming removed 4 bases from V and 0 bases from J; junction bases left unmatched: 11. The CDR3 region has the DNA TGTGCCAGCAGCTCCAGAGTACCGGGACAGTCGAACACCGGGGAGCTGTTTTTT. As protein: CASSSRVPGQSNTGELFF.

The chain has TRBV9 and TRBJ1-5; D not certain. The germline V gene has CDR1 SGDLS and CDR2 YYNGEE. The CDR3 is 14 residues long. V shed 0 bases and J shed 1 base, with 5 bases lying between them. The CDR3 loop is CASSVDMSNQPQHF. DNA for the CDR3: TGTGCCAGCAGCGTAGATATGAGCAATCAGCCCCAGCATTTT.

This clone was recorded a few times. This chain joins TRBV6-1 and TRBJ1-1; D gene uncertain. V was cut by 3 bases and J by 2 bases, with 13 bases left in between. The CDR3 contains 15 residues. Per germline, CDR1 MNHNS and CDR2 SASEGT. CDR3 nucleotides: TGTGCCAGCAGTGAGCGTCCGTCACTCAACACTGAAGCTTTCTTT. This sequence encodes CASSERPSLNTEAFF.

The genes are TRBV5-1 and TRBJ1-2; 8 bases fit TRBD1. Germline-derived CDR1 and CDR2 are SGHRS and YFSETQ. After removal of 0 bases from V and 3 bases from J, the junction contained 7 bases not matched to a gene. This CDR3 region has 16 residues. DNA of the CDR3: TGCGCCAGCAGCTTGGGGGGACAGGTCATAGACTATGGCTACACCTTC. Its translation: CASSLGGQVIDYGYTF. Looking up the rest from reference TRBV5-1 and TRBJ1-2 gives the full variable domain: KAGVTQTPRYLIKTRGQQVTLSCSPISGHRSVSWYQQTPGQGLQFLFEYFSETQRNKGNFPGRFSGRQFSNSRSEMNVSTLELGDSALYLCASSLGGQVIDYGYTFGSGTRLTVV.

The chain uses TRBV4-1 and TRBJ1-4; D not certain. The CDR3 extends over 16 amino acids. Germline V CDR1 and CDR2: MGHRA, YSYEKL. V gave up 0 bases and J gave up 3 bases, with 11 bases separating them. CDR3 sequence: CASSQDPGRSNEKLFF. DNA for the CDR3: TGCGCCAGCAGCCAAGATCCGGGGAGGTCTAATGAAAAACTGTTTTTT.